Below are 9 T cell receptor beta chains sequenced from a single sample in a study of early T cells in non-severe SARS-CoV-2 infection. One entry per CDR3 protein, called by TCRdb with MiXCR from the 5' RACE reads. The data show 90,000 to 100,000 distinct CDR3 sequences, with less than 15% seen just once and 2% to 2.5% held by the top ten. The source material was whole blood. The receptors come from an adult who was a healthcare worker with PCR-confirmed SARS-CoV-2 infection or an uninfected control (not recorded which).

V is TRBV27 and J is TRBJ1-6; 7 bases are a match to TRBD1. The CDR3 sequence is 16 residues long. Germline lookup yields CDR1 MNHEY and CDR2 SMNVEV (reference sequence). V lost 1 base and J lost 14; bases outside the gene matches: 14. CDR3 bases: TGTGCCAGCAGTTTATTTTCCCCGGGACAGTGGATCACCCTCCACTTT. This encodes CASSLFSPGQWITLHF.

V gene TRBV27 combines with J gene TRBJ2-2, with D unresolved. With 3 bases removed from V and 6 bases from J, the gap between germline ends came to 8 bases. Germline loops: CDR1 MNHEY, CDR2 SMNVEV (reference sequence). The CDR3 is 13 residues long. CDR3 loop: CASSLPRAGELFF. As DNA, the CDR3 is TGTGCCAGCAGTTTGCCCCGGGCCGGGGAGCTGTTTTTT.

CDR3 sequence: CASSLISLLAGREGAFF. CDR3 DNA: TGTGCCAGCAGTTTAATCAGTCTATTAGCGGGGCGAGAGGGAGCTTTCTTT. This rearrangement joins TRBV12-3 or TRBV12-4 to TRBJ1-1; D might be TRBD1 (5 bases). Trimming took off 2 bases at V and 10 bases at J, with 26 bases between the two ends. The CDR3 has 17 amino acids.

This clonotype was counted a few times. The V and J genes are TRBV28 and TRBJ2-7; D remains unclear. V gave up 8 bases and J gave up 3 bases, with 14 bases separating them. In germline, CDR1 is MDHEN, CDR2 SYDVKM. This CDR3 contains 13 residues. The CDR3: CASSYGGIYEQYF. Here the CDR3 DNA reads TGTGCCAGCTCTTATGGTGGAATCTACGAGCAGTACTTC.

This clonotype occurred many times. The rearrangement uses TRBV3-1 and TRBJ2-5; D is ambiguous. The CDR3 has 14 amino acids. The V gene's germline CDR1 is LGHDT and CDR2 YNNKEL (reference sequence). The V end lost 1 base, the J end lost 5 bases, and 11 bases lay between the germline ends. For the CDR3, the DNA is TGTGCCAGCAGCCAAGGTTTCGGTCGGGAGACCCAGTACTTC. Protein sequence: CASSQGFGRETQYF.

This clonotype was counted ten times or more. The chain links TRBV4-2 to TRBJ1-4, with unresolved D. With 1 base removed from V and 0 bases from J, the gap between germline ends came to 9 bases. This CDR3 is built from 16 residues. The germline gives CDR1 LGHNA, CDR2 YNFKEQ. The chain's CDR3 is CASSQASGATNEKLFF. CDR3 nucleotides: TGTGCCAGCAGCCAAGCGTCCGGTGCAACTAATGAAAAACTGTTTTTT.

This clonotype has at least ten counts. The chain joins TRBV6-1 to TRBJ1-2, with D uncertain. This CDR3 has 14 amino acids. Germline loops: CDR1 MNHNS, CDR2 SASEGT. Trimming stripped 2 bases from V and 5 bases from J, with 12 bases between. The CDR3 coding sequence is TGTGCCAGCAGTGAACATGACACGAAGTATGGCTACACCTTC. This codes for CASSEHDTKYGYTF.

The chain has TRBV29-1 and TRBJ2-2; 9 bases fit TRBD1. V shed 6 bases, J shed 0 bases, and the junction held 11 bases outside the gene matches. Per the germline V gene, CDR1 is SQVTM and CDR2 is ANQGSEA. The CDR3 is made up of 17 amino acids. For the CDR3, the DNA is TGCAGCGTGAGAACTCCGGGACAGGGACCGAACACCGGGGAGCTGTTTTTT. Translation gives CSVRTPGQGPNTGELFF.

This chain links TRBV5-6 with TRBJ1-2; no reliable D call. CDR1 and CDR2 from the germline V gene are SGHDT and YYEEEE. The CDR3 is made up of 14 amino acids. The V gene lost 4 bases and the J gene lost 1 base, with 11 bases spanning the gap. The CDR3, as DNA: TGTGCCAGCAGCCGCAACCCTGTTAACTATGGCTACACCTTC. Residues: CASSRNPVNYGYTF.